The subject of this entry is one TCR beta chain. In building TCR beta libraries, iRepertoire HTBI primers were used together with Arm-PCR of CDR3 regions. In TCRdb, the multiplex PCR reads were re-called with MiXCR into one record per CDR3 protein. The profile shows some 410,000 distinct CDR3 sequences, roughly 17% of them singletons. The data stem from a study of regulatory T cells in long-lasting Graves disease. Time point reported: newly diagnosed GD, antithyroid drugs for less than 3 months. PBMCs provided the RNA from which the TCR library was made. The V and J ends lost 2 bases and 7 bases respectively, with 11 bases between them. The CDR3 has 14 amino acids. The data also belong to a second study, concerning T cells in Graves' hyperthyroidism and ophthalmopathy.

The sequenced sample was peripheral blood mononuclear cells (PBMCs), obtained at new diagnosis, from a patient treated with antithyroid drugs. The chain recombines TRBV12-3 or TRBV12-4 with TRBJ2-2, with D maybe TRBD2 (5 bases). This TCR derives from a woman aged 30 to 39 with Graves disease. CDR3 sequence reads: CASSLMLAIGELFF. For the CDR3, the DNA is TGTGCCAGCAGTTTAATGCTAGCAATCGGGGAGCTGTTTTTT.